What follows describes a single TCR beta chain. This clonotype was counted at least ten times. It has no known antigen specificity. Per-base quality was not reported, and no clone a single base away is much larger than it. Every donor in the study was a healthy Caucasian. The twin cohort comprised three pairs of female monozygotic twins, all aged roughly 18 to 30 years. CD4+ and CD8+ T cell populations were isolated with positive isolation kits from Invitrogen. This entry comes from a study of identical twins (TCRdb year 2016). A note on the overall study: To test whether fetal clonotypes persist, this study deep-sequenced TCR alpha and beta repertoires from monozygotic twins, from unrelated adults of various ages, and from cord blood. To rule out contamination, the twin experiments were replicated at different times with different library preparation protocols.

V sheds 8 bases and J sheds 6 bases, leaving 18 bases between their ends. The cysteine opens and the phenylalanine closes a CDR3 of 14 amino acids. Only the CDR3 portion is preserved as DNA: 42 bases, with reading frame beginning at the first base. Library construction relied on 5' RACE. Sequencing was carried out with an Illumina HiSeq 2000. Template switching introduced a universal primer binding site; the final cDNA contained a unique molecular identifier, enabling accurate counting of TCR cDNA molecules. Specific primers in the conserved constant-segment region were used to synthesize first-strand cDNA for the TCR alpha and beta chains. To control for contamination, every cDNA library was double barcoded, receiving both a SMART-Mk sample barcode and Illumina barcodes. Two successive PCR steps introduced TruSeq adapter sequences along with Illumina sample barcodes. The Illumina HiSeq platform was used with custom primers to sequence TCR alpha and beta cDNA libraries. In the paper's pipeline: MiGEC was used to process raw reads and extract unique molecular identifiers, and MiXCR was used to find CDR3 positions. Recombination models were inferred per individual with the repgenHMM and IGoR tools using an EM algorithm. The tcR package in R was used for shared clonotype analysis, with sharing normalized by the product of cloneset sizes. To study raw recombination without the effects of thymic and clonal selection, out-of-frame nonproductive sequences were analyzed. The raw public reads went through TCRdb reprocessing: fastp at Q25, MiXCR clone calling, in-frame beta chains kept. Rows with a matching CDR3 protein are joined into one entry that keeps the most common DNA and genes. Here the V and J calls rest on TCRdb's processing, not on the authors' analysis. The sample yields about 520,000 distinct CDR3 sequences; 20% to 25% were counted once. Together, the top ten hold about 0.91% of the sample.

The paper's findings and limits, for the study overall: Because the same donors could not be followed over many years, the conclusions relied on cross-sectional statistical analysis. Compared with coincidental sharing between unrelated individuals, out-of-frame TCR alpha sequences shared between twins showed an excess of sequences with low generation probability. Zero-insertion analyses could be partly confounded by invariant T cells such as MAIT and iNKT, though diverse VJ usage argued against such confounding for most clonotypes. In monozygotic twins, out-of-frame TCR alpha sharing was systematically underestimated by recombination models, although the models agreed with sharing between unrelated individuals. Fewer insertions were carried by abundant cord blood beta clonotypes, a similar but weaker trend appeared in young adult naive repertoires, and no such trend appeared in memory repertoires. The excess sharing between twins in beta out-of-frame sequences was weaker because fewer shared sequences reduced the signal-to-noise ratio.

The sample was also reused in another study, on T cells expressing NK-cell markers. Per that second paper: About eight donors provided sorted CD3+CD56+NKG2C+, CD3+CD56+NKG2C- and CD3+CD56-NKG2C+ T-cell subsets, whose TCR beta-chain repertoires were profiled. Among the eight sequenced donors, seven were HCMV-seropositive and one was HCMV-seronegative. To restrict sorting to alphabetaTCR-expressing T cells, an anti-gammadeltaTCR antibody was added in several experiments. In 6 or 7 donors, the dominant CD3+CD56+NKG2C+ clonotypes ranked among the top 10 CD8+ clonotypes, making up 1.0-7.0% of CD8+ T cells. Those dominant clonotypes were again the most abundant among CD3+CD56-NKG2C+ cells in several donors, at about 25-65%. Whether the expanded NKG2C-expressing T cell clones were specific for HCMV antigens remained unclear. The study sequenced eight donors, all healthy volunteers chosen at random: three men and five women. To determine HCMV serostatus, a commercial ELISA kit was used to detect HCMV-specific IgG in serum. MIGEC was used to demultiplex reads and group the reads by UMI, and MiTCR was used to assemble and quantify clonotypes. To exclude erroneous sequences, only TCR cDNA sequences supported by at least two reads were retained. The tcR package was used for downstream repertoire analysis, and clonotypes were matched between fractions using CDR3 nucleotide sequence together with V segment. VDJmatch was used to annotate antigen specificity against VDJdb, with one amino acid substitution allowed in CDR3.

The sequence was collected from a woman under 30 in good health. The sequencing input was CD4+ T cells sorted from blood. The chain is made from TRBV12-3 or TRBV12-4 and TRBJ2-3; the D gene is perhaps TRBD1, on 6 matching bases. This receptor carries the CDR3 CASAPGWGLDTQYF. The nucleotide sequence is given as TGTGCCAGCGCCCCTGGGTGGGGGCTGGATACGCAGTATTTT.